These T cell receptor beta chains were read from a single sample in a study of cytomegalovirus exposure and HLA in healthy donors. Here immunoSEQ multiplex PCR was the method, and the copy in TCRdb shows in-frame clones only, minus some. The sample contains 85,000 to 120,000 clones, about 76% of which appear only once. Sequenced sample: PBMCs. These receptors all stem from a woman aged 50 to 60 in good health and CMV-seropositive. Both conserved end residues are part of each CDR3. D genes are given only for firm matches. Clone sizes are given selectively: once, few, many, or a class where the clone is expanded.

cdr3_aa cdr3_nt j_call d_call cdr3_length v_call clone_size
CASREWDEQFF TGTGCCAGCAGGGAGTGGGATGAGCAGTTCTTC TRBJ2-1 . 11 TRBV6-1 .
CSAHTQGSSYNEQFF TGCAGCGCGCACACCCAGGGGTCGTCCTACAATGAGCAGTTCTTC TRBJ2-1 . 15 TRBV29-1 .
CASSQLPIRSFKEQYF TGCGCCAGCAGCCAACTCCCGATCAGATCGTTTAAGGAGCAGTACTTC TRBJ2-7 . 16 TRBV4-3 few
CASSAGTGGWAGYTF TGTGCCAGCAGCGCCGGGACAGGGGGATGGGCGGGCTACACCTTC TRBJ1-2 TRBD1 15 TRBV2 .
CASRVGQGASGANVLTF TGTGCCAGCAGAGTGGGACAGGGGGCCTCTGGGGCCAACGTCCTGACTTTC TRBJ2-6 TRBD1 17 TRBV28 .
CASSIRREDTQYF TGCGCCAGCAGCATCCGACGGGAGGATACGCAGTATTTT TRBJ2-3 . 13 TRBV5-1 .
CASSRGGSSNQPQHF TGTGCCAGCAGCCGTGGGGGGTCCAGCAATCAGCCCCAGCATTTT TRBJ1-5 . 15 TRBV7-2 .
CASSRGGAGTDTQYF TGTGCCAGCAGCCGCGGGGGGGCGGGCACAGATACGCAGTATTTT TRBJ2-3 TRBD2 15 TRBV7-3 .
CASSLYGTGVTEAFF TGTGCCAGCAGCTTATACGGGACAGGGGTGACTGAAGCTTTCTTT TRBJ1-1 TRBD1 15 TRBV7-2 .
CASTWNTEAFF TGTGCCAGCACCTGGAACACTGAAGCTTTCTTT TRBJ1-1 . 11 TRBV28 .